One sample yielded the 5 T cell receptor beta chains listed below, sequenced in a study of PD-1 blockade in mismatch repair-deficient tumors. Sequencing was performed with immunoSEQ multiplex PCR; in TCRdb, only in-frame clones are kept and a portion is missing. This sample has around 110,000 clones, with about 83% found just once. The sequencing here drew on peripheral blood, taken around 60 weeks after starting pembrolizumab. Receptor source: an adult with mismatch repair-deficient cancer.

This rearrangement joins TRBV11-3 to TRBJ2-3; TRBD1 might be the D (7 bases). The CDR3 covers 14 residues. V lost 3 bases and J lost 9, with 16 bases in between. Germline V gene sequence: CDR1 SGHNT, CDR2 YENEEA. The CDR3 spells CASSFDRVGGTQYF. In nucleotides, the CDR3 is TGTGCCAGCAGCTTTGACAGGGTCGGGGGAACGCAGTATTTT.

This clone appeared once. Written as DNA, the CDR3 is TGTGCCATACACGGGACCGATGGAAATGAAAAACTGTTTTTT. Residues: CAIHGTDGNEKLFF. This chain connects TRBV2 to TRBJ1-4; possibly TRBD1 for D (5 bases). Germline loops: CDR1 SNHLY, CDR2 FYNNEI. V was trimmed by 10 bases and J by 5 bases, leaving 17 bases between them. CDR3 size: 14 residues.

The chain has TRBV6-5 and TRBJ2-7; weak D call: TRBD1 (6 bases). CDR1 and CDR2 from the germline V gene are MNHEY and SVGAGI. Trimming shortened V by 8 bases and J by 2 bases, and 16 bases separated the two germline ends. The CDR3 has 14 amino acids. DNA for the CDR3: TGTGCCAGCTCCGTGCAGGGGCTTCCCTACGAGCAGTACTTC. It codes for CASSVQGLPYEQYF.

In DNA form, the CDR3 reads TGTGCCAGCACTCTGCTTGGGACAGGGTACATTGATACGCAGTATTTT. This translates into CASTLLGTGYIDTQYF. The V call is TRBV2, the J call TRBJ2-3; TRBD1 matches 9 bases. CDR3 size: 16 residues. Germline V gives CDR1 SNHLY, CDR2 FYNNEI. Trimming took 7 bases from V and 6 from J; bases not matched to a gene: 14.

This clone has just a few counts. CDR3 sequence reads: CASSQVFNKGGVGRGTEAFF. The CDR3 DNA follows: TGTGCCAGCAGCCAGGTTTTCAACAAAGGGGGGGTTGGTCGGGGCACTGAAGCTTTCTTT. The rearrangement joins TRBV4-2 to TRBJ1-1; TRBD1 might be the D (6 bases). Per germline, CDR1 LGHNA and CDR2 YNFKEQ. The CDR3 covers 20 residues. Deletions cut 3 bases from V and 4 bases from J, with 30 bases between.